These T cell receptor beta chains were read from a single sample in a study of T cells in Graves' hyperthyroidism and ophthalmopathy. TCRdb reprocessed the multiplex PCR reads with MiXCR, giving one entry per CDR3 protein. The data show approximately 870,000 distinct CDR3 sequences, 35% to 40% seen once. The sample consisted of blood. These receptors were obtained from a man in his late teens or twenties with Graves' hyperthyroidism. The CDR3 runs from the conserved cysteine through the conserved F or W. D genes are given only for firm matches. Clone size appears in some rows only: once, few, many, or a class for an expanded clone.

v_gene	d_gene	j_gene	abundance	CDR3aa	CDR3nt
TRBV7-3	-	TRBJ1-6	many	CASSLQGSDSPLHF	TGTGCCAGCAGCTTGCAGGGATCCGATTCACCCCTCCACTTT
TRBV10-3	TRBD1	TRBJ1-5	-	CASIRGTGLGNRPQHF	TGTGCCAGCATACGTGGGACAGGTCTGGGGAATCGGCCCCAGCATTTT
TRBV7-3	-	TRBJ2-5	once	CASSHEEATPTQYF	TGTGCCAGCAGCCATGAGGAAGCGACTCCGACCCAGTACTTC
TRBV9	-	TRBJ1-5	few	CASSLGISSNQPQHF	TGTGCCAGCAGCCTGGGTATTTCAAGCAATCAGCCCCAGCATTTT
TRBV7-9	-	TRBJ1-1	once	CASSYGLGKYVAFF	TGTGCCAGCAGCTACGGTCTGGGAAAGTACGTTGCTTTCTTT
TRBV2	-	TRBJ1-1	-	CASSEGSPEAFF	TGTGCCAGCAGTGAGGGCAGCCCTGAAGCTTTCTTT
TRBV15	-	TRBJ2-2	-	CATSSEKIDTGELFF	TGTGCCACCAGCAGCGAGAAAATTGACACCGGGGAGCTGTTTTTT
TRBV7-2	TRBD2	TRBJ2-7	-	CVSSSSSGIPFGAYEQYF	TGTGTCAGCAGCTCATCTAGCGGGATTCCCTTCGGGGCTTACGAGCAGTACTTC
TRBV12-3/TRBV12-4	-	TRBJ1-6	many	CASSPTGWNSPLHF	TGTGCCAGCAGTCCCACGGGGTGGAATTCACCCCTCCACTTT
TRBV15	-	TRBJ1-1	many	CATIGWNTEAFF	TGTGCCACCATCGGATGGAACACTGAAGCTTTCTTT
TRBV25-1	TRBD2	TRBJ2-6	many	CASGGGFGGGANVLTF	TGTGCCAGCGGCGGGGGTTTCGGGGGGGGGGCCAACGTCCTGACTTTC
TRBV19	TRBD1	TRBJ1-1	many	CASSRDRVSDEAFF	TGTGCCAGTAGTAGGGACAGGGTGAGTGATGAAGCTTTCTTT
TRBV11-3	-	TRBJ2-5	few	CASSFGLGAQYF	TGTGCCAGCAGCTTTGGATTAGGGGCCCAGTACTTC
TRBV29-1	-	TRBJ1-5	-	CSVRDGNQPQHF	TGCAGCGTTCGGGATGGCAATCAGCCCCAGCATTTT
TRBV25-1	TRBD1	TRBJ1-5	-	CASSETGGVGPPQHF	TGTGCCAGCAGTGAAACAGGGGGCGTAGGTCCGCCCCAGCATTTT
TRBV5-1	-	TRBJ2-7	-	CASSWPSGKYSYEQYF	TGCGCCAGCAGCTGGCCCTCAGGGAAATACTCCTACGAGCAGTACTTC
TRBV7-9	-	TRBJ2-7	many	CASSLASRYEQYF	TGTGCCAGCAGCTTAGCGTCACGGTACGAGCAGTACTTC
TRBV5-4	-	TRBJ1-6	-	CASSRDLYSPLHF	TGTGCCAGCAGCCGGGATTTGTATTCACCCCTCCACTTT
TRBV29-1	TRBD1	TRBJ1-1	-	CSPDRAEAFF	TGCAGCCCCGACAGGGCTGAAGCTTTCTTT
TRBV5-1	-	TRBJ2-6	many	CASSGGGTGANVLTF	TGCGCCAGCAGCGGTGGGGGGACTGGGGCCAACGTCCTGACTTTC
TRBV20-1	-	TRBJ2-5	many	CSARATQETQYF	TGCAGTGCTAGGGCAACACAAGAGACCCAGTACTTC
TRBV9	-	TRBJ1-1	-	CASSVEMGGTEAFF	TGTGCCAGCAGCGTAGAGATGGGGGGCACTGAAGCTTTCTTT
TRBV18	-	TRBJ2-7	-	CASSPPPGSYEQYF	TGTGCCAGCTCACCACCGCCAGGGAGCTACGAGCAGTACTTC
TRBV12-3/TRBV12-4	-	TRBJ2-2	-	CASTPDSNTGELFF	TGTGCCAGCACCCCGGACAGTAACACCGGGGAGCTGTTTTTT
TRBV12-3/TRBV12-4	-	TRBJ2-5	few	CASSLAVQLQETQYF	TGTGCCAGCAGTTTAGCGGTACAGCTCCAAGAGACCCAGTACTTC
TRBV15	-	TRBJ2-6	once	CATSSLSISGANVLTF	TGTGCCACCAGCAGCTTGAGCATCTCTGGGGCCAACGTCCTGACTTTC
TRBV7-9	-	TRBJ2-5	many	CASSPQAGLKKTQYF	TGTGCCAGCAGCCCACAAGCAGGGCTCAAGAAGACCCAGTACTTC
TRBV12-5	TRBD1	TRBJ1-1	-	CASGSRTGGRTEAFF	TGTGCTAGTGGTTCCCGGACAGGGGGGAGGACTGAAGCTTTCTTT
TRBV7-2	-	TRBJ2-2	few	CASSLSARGIGELFF	TGTGCCAGCAGCTTATCTGCCAGGGGTATCGGGGAGCTGTTTTTT
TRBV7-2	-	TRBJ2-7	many	CASSLSGQGYEQYF	TGTGCCAGCAGCTTGTCTGGACAAGGCTACGAGCAGTACTTC
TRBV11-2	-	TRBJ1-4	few	CARGQGHLSGEKLFF	TGTGCCAGAGGGCAGGGGCACTTATCGGGGGAAAAACTGTTTTTT
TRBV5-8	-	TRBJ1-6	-	CASSQEIGQYNSPLHF	TGCGCCAGCAGCCAAGAGATCGGTCAGTATAATTCACCCCTCCACTTT
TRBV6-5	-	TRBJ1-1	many	CASSYQRNTEAFF	TGTGCCAGCAGTTACCAGCGGAACACTGAAGCTTTCTTT
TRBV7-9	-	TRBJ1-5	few	CASSQDGQLFGNQPQHF	TGCGCCAGCAGCCAAGATGGGCAGCTCTTCGGCAATCAGCCCCAGCATTTT
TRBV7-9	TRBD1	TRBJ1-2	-	CASSLGAGGADYGYTF	TGTGCCAGCAGCTTAGGCGCAGGGGGCGCTGACTATGGCTACACCTTC
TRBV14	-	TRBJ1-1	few	CASSPNRGATEAFF	TGTGCCAGCAGCCCAAACCGAGGGGCCACTGAAGCTTTCTTT
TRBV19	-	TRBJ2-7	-	CASSISGTDYEQYF	TGTGCCAGTAGTATTAGCGGCACAGACTACGAGCAGTACTTC
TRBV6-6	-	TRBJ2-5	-	CASSNSALGQPQYF	TGTGCCAGCAGTAACTCGGCACTAGGTCAGCCCCAGTACTTC
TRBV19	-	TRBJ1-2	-	CASSNRVLVNYGYTF	TGCGCCAGCAGTAACAGGGTGTTGGTAAACTATGGCTACACCTTC
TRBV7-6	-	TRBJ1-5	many	CASSLVGGLDQPQHF	TGTGCCAGCAGCTTAGTGGGAGGATTGGATCAGCCCCAGCATTTT